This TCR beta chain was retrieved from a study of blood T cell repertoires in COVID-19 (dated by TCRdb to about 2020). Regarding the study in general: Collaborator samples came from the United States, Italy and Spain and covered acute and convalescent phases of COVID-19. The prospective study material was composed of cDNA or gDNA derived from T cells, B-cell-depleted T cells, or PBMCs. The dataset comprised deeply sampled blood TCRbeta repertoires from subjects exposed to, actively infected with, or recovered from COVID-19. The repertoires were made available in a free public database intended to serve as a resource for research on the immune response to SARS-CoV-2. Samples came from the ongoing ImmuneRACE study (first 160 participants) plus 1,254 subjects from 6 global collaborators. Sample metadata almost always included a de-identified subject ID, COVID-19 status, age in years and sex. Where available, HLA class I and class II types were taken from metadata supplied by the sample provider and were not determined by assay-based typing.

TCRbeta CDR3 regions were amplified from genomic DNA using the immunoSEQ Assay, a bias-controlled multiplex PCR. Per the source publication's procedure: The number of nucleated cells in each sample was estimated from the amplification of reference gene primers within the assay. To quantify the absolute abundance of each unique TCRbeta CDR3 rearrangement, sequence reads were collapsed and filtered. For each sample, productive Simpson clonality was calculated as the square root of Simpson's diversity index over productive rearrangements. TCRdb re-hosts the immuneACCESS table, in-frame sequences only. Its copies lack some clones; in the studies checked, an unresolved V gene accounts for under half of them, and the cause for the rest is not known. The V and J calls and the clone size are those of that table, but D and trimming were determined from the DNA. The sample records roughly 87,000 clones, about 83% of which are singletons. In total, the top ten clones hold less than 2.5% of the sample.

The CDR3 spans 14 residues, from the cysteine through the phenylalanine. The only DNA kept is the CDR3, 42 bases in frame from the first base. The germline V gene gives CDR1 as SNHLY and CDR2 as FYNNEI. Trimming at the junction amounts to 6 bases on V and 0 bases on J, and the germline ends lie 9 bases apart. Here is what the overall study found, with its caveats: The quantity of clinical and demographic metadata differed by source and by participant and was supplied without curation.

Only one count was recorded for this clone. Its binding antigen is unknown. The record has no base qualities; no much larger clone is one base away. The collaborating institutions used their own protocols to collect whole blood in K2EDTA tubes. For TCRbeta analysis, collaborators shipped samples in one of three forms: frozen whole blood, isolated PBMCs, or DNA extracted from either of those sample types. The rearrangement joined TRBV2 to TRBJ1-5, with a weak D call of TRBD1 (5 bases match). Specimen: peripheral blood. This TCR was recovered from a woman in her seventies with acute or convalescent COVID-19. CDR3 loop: CASRQQVSNQPQHF. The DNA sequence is TGTGCCAGCAGGCAACAGGTTAGCAATCAGCCCCAGCATTTT.